Each of the 11 T cell receptor beta chains below was sequenced from the same sample in a study of blood T cell repertoires in COVID-19. TCRdb's table, derived via immunoSEQ multiplex PCR, lists solely in-frame clones and lacks some. The repertoire holds tens of thousands of clones, approximately 86% seen once, with approximately 7% in the top ten. The sequenced sample was peripheral blood. These receptors all stem from a human donor with active COVID-19. The donor label of this sample is uncertain.

The sample holds one count of this clone. The J gene is TRBJ2-5, the V gene TRBV7-2; D is perhaps TRBD1 (5 bases). Germline CDR1 SGHTA, CDR2 FQGNSA. The ends were cut back, 1 base at V and 1 base at J, with 7 bases in the middle. The CDR3 is 14 amino acids. CDR3: CASSLDTGQETQYF. In DNA form, the CDR3 reads TGTGCCAGCAGCTTAGATACAGGCCAAGAGACCCAGTACTTC.

V gene TRBV5-1 combines with J gene TRBJ2-3, with 12 positions matching TRBD2. The germline V gene has CDR1 SGHRS and CDR2 YFSETQ. With 3 bases clipped from V and 4 bases from J, the junction kept 9 bases outside the gene matches. The CDR3 runs to 17 residues. CDR3 region: CASSWDLAGGAADTQYF. The DNA of the CDR3 is TGCGCCAGCAGCTGGGACCTAGCGGGGGGGGCAGCAGATACGCAGTATTTT.

This rearrangement joins TRBV30 to TRBJ1-2, with 7 bases fitting TRBD1. The V gene end was trimmed by 4 bases and the J gene end by 7 bases; junction bases not matched to a gene: 9. The CDR3 sequence is 13 residues long. The germline V gene encodes CDR1 GTSNPN and CDR2 SVGIG (reference sequence). The CDR3 DNA follows: TGTGCCTGGATTACGGCCAGGGGGTCTGGCTACACCTTC. It is translated as CAWITARGSGYTF.

V and J are TRBV5-1 and TRBJ2-5; no definite D call. V lost 0 bases and J lost 2, with 5 bases in between. Germline-derived CDR1 and CDR2 are SGHRS and YFSETQ. The CDR3 has 13 amino acids. Here the CDR3 DNA reads TGCGCCAGCAGCTTGGCCGAGCAAGAGACCCAGTACTTC. Translation: CASSLAEQETQYF.

The chain has TRBV3-1 (or the pseudogene TRBV3-2) and TRBJ1-5; a possible D gene is TRBD1 (5 bases). The germline V gene has CDR1 LGHDT and CDR2 YNNKEL (reference sequence). V shed 3 bases and J shed 3 bases, with 18 bases lying between them. The CDR3 is 17 amino acids. The CDR3 loop is CASSQGPTDGFNQPQHF. Here the CDR3 DNA reads TGTGCCAGCAGCCAGGGGCCCACGGACGGATTCAATCAGCCCCAGCATTTT.

The V call is TRBV19, the J call TRBJ1-4; the D is unclear. The V end lost 1 base, the J end lost 3 bases, and 9 bases lay between the germline ends. The V gene's germline CDR1 is LNHDA and CDR2 SQIVND (reference sequence). The CDR3 sequence is 15 residues long. DNA of the CDR3: TGTGCCAGTAGTATAGCTCGAGGTCCTAATGAAAAACTGTTTTTT. Its translation: CASSIARGPNEKLFF.

The gene calls are TRBV29-1 and TRBJ2-1; 9 positions agree with TRBD2. The CDR3 consists of 14 residues. Germline CDR1 reads SQVTM; CDR2 reads ANQGSEA. The CDR3 loop reads CSSYSGSSYNEQFF. CDR3 DNA: TGCAGTTCTTATAGCGGGAGCTCCTACAATGAGCAGTTCTTC.

The genes are TRBV10-3 and TRBJ2-4; 13 bases are a match to TRBD2. The germline gives CDR1 ENHRY, CDR2 SYGVKD. The length of the CDR3 is 17 residues. After removal of 3 bases from V and 7 bases from J, the junction contained 9 bases not matched to a gene. The CDR3 region is CAISDGLAGALGNIQYF. CDR3 DNA sequence: TGTGCCATCAGTGACGGACTAGCGGGAGCCCTTGGTAACATTCAGTACTTC.

This clone was recorded a few times. CDR3 sequence reads: CASSYDRGYGYTF. CDR3 coding DNA: TGTGCCAGCAGCTATGACAGGGGGTATGGCTACACCTTC. The chain links TRBV5-6 to TRBJ1-2; TRBD1 matches 9 bases. From germline, CDR1 is SGHDT and CDR2 YYEEEE. Unmatched junction bases numbered 2, after V lost 3 bases and J lost 5 bases. The CDR3 sequence is 13 residues long. The full variable domain, its missing parts supplied by reference TRBV5-6 and TRBJ1-2, is DAGVTQSPTHLIKTRGQQVTLRCSPKSGHDTVSWYQQALGQGPQFIFQYYEEEERQRGNFPDRFSGHQFPNYSSELNVNALLLGDSALYLCASSYDRGYGYTFGSGTRLTVV.

The chain joins TRBV6-5 to TRBJ2-3; weak D call: TRBD1 (6 bases). CDR1 and CDR2 from the germline V gene are MNHEY and SVGAGI. The CDR3 is 13 residues long. The V end lost 4 bases, the J end lost 15 bases, and 20 bases lay between the germline ends. The CDR3 reads CASSLEGGRQAYF. The CDR3 DNA sequence: TGTGCCAGCAGTTTGGAAGGGGGACGCCAAGCTTATTTT.

The rearrangement links TRBV7-8 to TRBJ2-2, with a tentative D call TRBD2 (5 bases). V was shortened by 2 bases and J by 4 bases, with 11 bases between the two germline ends. Germline CDR1 SGHVS, CDR2 FQNEAQ. The CDR3 spans 15 residues. CDR3 nucleotide sequence: TGTGCCAGCAGCTTACGGGGTACGAGCACCGGGGAGCTGTTTTTT. It specifies CASSLRGTSTGELFF.